Below are 10 T cell receptor beta chains sequenced from a single sample in a study of cytomegalovirus exposure and HLA in healthy donors (dated by TCRdb to the late 2010s). Libraries came from the immunoSEQ multiplex PCR assay. A mixture of 60 forward primers for TCR Vbeta segments and 13 reverse primers for TCR Jbeta segments was used in the multiplex PCR. TCRdb mirrors the immuneACCESS table, restricted to in-frame sequences. Some clones are absent from its copies; in checked studies, under half trace to an unresolved V gene, and the reason for the others is unknown. The sample profile shows 140,000 to 150,000 clones; over 75% of them were found once. The ten largest account for about 1.7% of the sample. Sequenced sample: PBMCs. These receptor sequences come from a man aged 35 to 55 in good health and CMV-seronegative.

V and J are TRBV7-8 and TRBJ2-3, with 11 bases fitting TRBD2. Germline V CDR1 and CDR2: SGHVS, FQNEAQ. The CDR3 runs 15 residues. Germline trimming cut 5 bases from V and 8 bases from J; bases unmatched to any gene: 9. The CDR3, as DNA: TGTGCCAGCAGCCTCTCCGGGACTAGCGGTTTTACGCAGTATTTT. It is translated as CASSLSGTSGFTQYF.

This clone has more than one count but fewer than ten. The chain uses TRBV13 and TRBJ2-5; D is ambiguous. The J call may be incorrect, as the DNA end agrees better with TRBJ2-7. CDR3 size: 13 residues. Germline V lookup: CDR1 PRHDT, CDR2 FYEKMQ (reference sequence). The CDR3: CASSLGVSYEQYF. CDR3 DNA: TGTGCCAGCAGCTTAGGGGTTTCCTACGAGCAGTACTTC.

The gene calls are TRBV14 and TRBJ1-1, with TRBD1 identical over 8 bases. Per germline, CDR1 SGHDN and CDR2 FVKESK. Trimming took 5 bases from V and 3 from J; bases not matched to a gene: 8. This CDR3 spans 15 amino acids. This chain's CDR3 is CASSLRTGPYTEAFF. CDR3 bases: TGTGCCAGCAGCTTACGGACAGGGCCTTACACTGAAGCTTTCTTT.

The J gene is TRBJ1-5, the V gene TRBV7-8; TRBD1 aligns across 8 bases. The CDR3 runs 17 residues. The ends lost 4 bases at V and 6 bases at J; junction bases unmatched: 14. Germline lookup yields CDR1 SGHVS and CDR2 FQNEAQ. In DNA, the CDR3 is TGTGCCAGCAGCTCTAGCCCTTGGACAGGGATCGGTCAGCCCCAGCATTTT. Encoded protein: CASSSSPWTGIGQPQHF.

This clone was counted once. This rearrangement joins TRBV28 to TRBJ2-1; 9 nucleotides align to TRBD1. Germline values: CDR1 MDHEN, CDR2 SYDVKM. V trimming: 6 bases; J trimming: 3 bases; junction bases outside the gene matches: 9. This CDR3 region has 16 residues. The CDR3 is CASSQSGTGLYNEQFF. In DNA, the CDR3 is TGTGCCAGCAGCCAATCTGGGACAGGGCTCTACAATGAGCAGTTCTTC.

This chain links TRBV27 with TRBJ2-5; 10 positions match TRBD1. In germline, CDR1 is MNHEY, CDR2 SMNVEV (reference sequence). The junction had 17 bases not matched to a gene; V was cut back by 6 bases and J by 4 bases. The CDR3 sequence is 18 residues long. CDR3 amino acids: CASSHLKPGQGFGETQYF. The CDR3 DNA follows: TGTGCCAGCAGCCACCTCAAGCCGGGACAGGGGTTCGGAGAGACCCAGTACTTC.

The genes are TRBV28 and TRBJ2-2, with 7 nucleotides matching TRBD2. Germline trimming cut 4 bases from V and 2 bases from J; bases unmatched to any gene: 16. This CDR3 has 19 amino acids. Germline V gene sequence: CDR1 MDHEN, CDR2 SYDVKM. CDR3 amino acids: CASSSPPLGTTSNTGELFF. The CDR3 DNA reads as TGTGCCAGCAGTTCTCCGCCCCTAGGGACTACCTCTAACACCGGGGAGCTGTTTTTT.

J is TRBJ2-7 and V is TRBV7-8; 14 bases are a match to TRBD2. This CDR3 has 16 residues. Germline V lookup: CDR1 SGHVS, CDR2 FQNEAQ. V lost 10 bases, J lost 0 bases, and 8 bases stayed unmatched. The DNA of the CDR3 is TGTGCCACGACTAGCGGGAGGGCCTCCAGCTCCTACGAGCAGTACTTC. Protein sequence: CATTSGRASSSYEQYF.

The CDR3 sequence: CASSQEQGGLGEKLFF. The CDR3 DNA reads TGTGCCAGCAGCCAGGAACAGGGGGGTCTTGGTGAAAAACTGTTTTTT. J is TRBJ1-4 and V is TRBV4-2; 8 bases match TRBD1. V shed 3 bases and J 7 bases; nucleotides not matched to a gene: 10. There are 16 residues in the CDR3. Germline-derived CDR1 and CDR2 are LGHNA and YNFKEQ.

This chain joins TRBV7-2 and TRBJ1-5, with D hard to call. The CDR3 spans 11 residues. Germline assignment: CDR1 SGHTA and CDR2 FQGNSA. With 2 bases removed from V and 7 bases from J, the gap between germline ends came to 3 bases. In DNA form, the CDR3 reads TGTGCCAGCAGCTTACGGCAGCCCCAGCATTTT. Translating gives CASSLRQPQHF.